One and the same sample provided the 14 T cell receptor beta chains below, sequenced in a study of shared clonotypes between healthy human individuals. TCRdb keeps only in-frame clones here, not all; method: immunoSEQ multiplex PCR. The sample lists 2,500,000 or so clones; 85% to 95% were seen once. The specimen was naive CD4+ T cells from PBMCs. As for subset: CD45RA+ positively selected. These receptors all stem from a man in his late teens or twenties in good health. Some clones in this sample may be carry-over from other donors' samples.

The V gene is TRBV2, the J gene TRBJ1-4; D unclear. CDR1 SNHLY and CDR2 FYNNEI come from the germline V gene. V gave up 8 bases and J gave up 0 bases, with 10 bases separating them. The CDR3 sequence is 14 residues long. DNA for the CDR3: TGTGCCAGCGCCTACATTGCAACTAATGAAAAACTGTTTTTT. Translated: CASAYIATNEKLFF.

A remark on this clone: Different DNA sequences within this sample yield the same CDR3. The CDR3 coding sequence is TGCGCCAGCAGCTTGTCTTCCTACGAGCAGTACTTC. Its translation: CASSLSSYEQYF. The genes are TRBV5-1 and TRBJ2-7; the D is unclear. V was trimmed by 1 base and J by 1 base, leaving 3 bases between them. Germline V gene sequence: CDR1 SGHRS, CDR2 YFSETQ. The CDR3 extends over 12 amino acids.

The J gene is TRBJ1-2, the V gene TRBV7-9, with 7 bases matching TRBD1. This CDR3 has 12 residues. Germline CDR1 reads SEHNR; CDR2 reads FQNEAQ (reference sequence). V shed 4 bases and J 7 bases; nucleotides not matched to a gene: 3. As DNA, the CDR3 is TGTGCCAGCAGCTGGGACAGTTCTGGCTACACCTTC. It encodes CASSWDSSGYTF.

The chain employs TRBV15 and TRBJ1-1; D is unresolved. V was shortened by 5 bases and J by 1 base, with 5 bases between the two germline ends. The CDR3 extends over 12 amino acids. Germline V lookup: CDR1 LNHNV, CDR2 YYDKDF (reference sequence). The CDR3 reads CATSGKNTEAFF. The CDR3 nucleotides are TGTGCCACCAGCGGAAAGAACACTGAAGCTTTCTTT. Based on the CDR3 plus reference TRBV15 and TRBJ1-1, the full variable domain is DAMVIQNPRYQVTQFGKPVTLSCSQTLNHNVMYWYQQKSSQAPKLLFHYYDKDFNNEADTPDNFQSRRPNTSFCFLDIRSPGLGDTAMYLCATSGKNTEAFFGQGTRLTVV.

The chain recombines TRBV18 with TRBJ1-1; tentative D call: TRBD1 (5 bases). CDR1 and CDR2 (germline): KGHSH, LQKENI. The CDR3 totals 15 residues. V gave up 0 bases and J gave up 4 bases, with 12 bases separating them. The DNA of the CDR3 is TGTGCCAGCTCACCACCGGCCGATGGGGGCACTGAAGCTTTCTTT. Translated, it gives CASSPPADGGTEAFF.

This clone was seen once. The rearrangement uses TRBV30 and TRBJ2-2; unclear D gene. This CDR3 spans 13 amino acids. V was trimmed by 0 bases and J by 4 bases, leaving 6 bases between them. CDR1 is GTSNPN and CDR2 is SVGIG in the germline V gene (reference sequence). CDR3 bases: TGTGCCTGGAGTGTTGATATCACCGGGGAGCTGTTTTTT. It codes for CAWSVDITGELFF.

The chain uses TRBV28 and TRBJ1-2, with D perhaps TRBD1 (5 bases). V lost 10 bases and J 4 bases, leaving 16 bases between the germline ends. CDR1 is MDHEN and CDR2 is SYDVKM in the germline V gene. The CDR3 consists of 13 residues. The CDR3 bases are TGTGCCACCGTGGGGACCGTTTTCTATGGCTACACCTTC. Translation: CATVGTVFYGYTF.

On this clone itself: The same CDR3 is also encoded by other DNA sequences in this sample. The CDR3 spells CASSLNSYEQYF. CDR3 sequence (DNA): TGTGCCAGCAGCTTAAACAGCTACGAGCAGTACTTC. V and J are TRBV7-9 and TRBJ2-7; D uncertain. With 2 bases removed from V and 3 bases from J, the gap between germline ends came to 5 bases. This CDR3 has 12 residues. Germline CDR1 reads SEHNR; CDR2 reads FQNEAQ (reference sequence). Complete variable domain (other parts from reference TRBV7-9 and TRBJ2-7): DTGVSQNPRHKITKRGQNVTFRCDPISEHNRLYWYRQTLGQGPEFLTYFQNEAQLEKSRLLSDRFSAERPKGSFSTLEIQRTEQGDSAMYLCASSLNSYEQYFGPGTRLTVT.

This clone was observed a handful of times. This chain links TRBV18 with TRBJ1-1, with D possibly matching TRBD1 (5 bases). CDR3 length: 13 residues. V lost 5 bases to trimming and J lost 5 bases, with 12 bases between them. From germline, CDR1 is KGHSH and CDR2 LQKENI. The CDR3 bases are TGTGCCAGCTCATCAATCGGGGGGACTGAAGCTTTCTTT. Translating gives CASSSIGGTEAFF.

Worth noting for this clone: Other DNA sequences from this sample encode an identical CDR3 as well. The V gene is TRBV11-3, the J gene TRBJ2-7; no firm D call. This CDR3 region has 14 residues. CDR1 and CDR2 (germline): SGHNT, YENEEA. The V end was cut by 0 bases, the J end by 0 bases, with 6 bases between. CDR3 sequence: CASSLEGSSYEQYF. DNA of the CDR3: TGTGCCAGCAGCTTAGAAGGGTCCTCCTACGAGCAGTACTTC. The full variable domain, with the rest looked up from reference TRBV11-3 and TRBJ2-7, is EAGVVQSPRYKIIEKKQPVAFWCNPISGHNTLYWYLQNLGQGPELLIRYENEEAVDDSQLPKDRFSAERLKGVDSTLKIQPAELGDSAVYLCASSLEGSSYEQYFGPGTRLTVT.

The chain uses TRBV30 and TRBJ2-4, with no clear D. CDR3 length: 12 residues. Germline CDR1 GTSNPN, CDR2 SVGIG (reference sequence). Trimming cost V 2 bases and J 7 bases, with 9 bases left between them. Written as DNA, the CDR3 is TGTGCCTGGAGTACCCCTCCCAACATTCAGTACTTC. Its translation: CAWSTPPNIQYF.

The chain joins TRBV28 to TRBJ2-2, with D unresolved. The germline gives CDR1 MDHEN, CDR2 SYDVKM. The V end was cut by 5 bases, the J end by 7 bases, with 17 bases between. This CDR3 has 15 residues. The CDR3: CASSPERTEDGELFF. Here the CDR3 DNA reads TGTGCCAGCAGTCCCGAAAGGACCGAAGACGGGGAGCTGTTTTTT.

A few counts support this clone. J is TRBJ2-5 and V is TRBV18, with TRBD1 matching 7 bases. This CDR3 comprises 15 residues. Germline V lookup: CDR1 KGHSH, CDR2 LQKENI. The ends lost 4 bases at V and 3 bases at J; junction bases unmatched: 8. In nucleotides, the CDR3 is TGTGCCAGCTCACGGTCCAGGGGGACCGAAGAGACCCAGTACTTC. This encodes CASSRSRGTEETQYF.

The chain links TRBV28 to TRBJ1-5; 8 bases are shared with TRBD1. Germline V gene data show CDR1 as MDHEN and CDR2 as SYDVKM. The CDR3 runs 15 residues. V was pared by 4 bases and J by 3 bases, with 5 bases of the junction left unmatched. CDR3 DNA: TGTGCCAGCAGTTCCCAGGGGGCCCCCAATCAGCCCCAGCATTTT. Protein product: CASSSQGAPNQPQHF.